A selection of T cell receptor beta chains follows, all from one sample in a study of blood T cell repertoires in COVID-19. The data were produced by immunoSEQ multiplex PCR, yet TCRdb's version contains in-frame clones alone and is incomplete. The table includes a few hundred thousand clones, over 65% detected once. The specimen was PBMCs or T cells enriched from blood (not recorded which). The receptor set was obtained from a woman aged 60-75 years who had recovered from COVID-19. CDR3s include the opening cysteine and the closing phenylalanine or tryptophan. A D gene is named only where the DNA matches it firmly. The listing skips clone size in some rows; elsewhere it reads once, few, many or a size class.

cdr3_nt: TGTGCCAGCAGCAGGGACAGCTACGAGCAGTACTTC
cdr3_aa: CASSRDSYEQYF
clone_size: NA
d_call: TRBD1
v_call: TRBV11-1
j_call: TRBJ2-7

cdr3_nt: TGCGCCAGCAGTCTACATGGAGGGGACCCCCACGATGGAGCTTTCTTT
cdr3_aa: CASSLHGGDPHDGAFF
clone_size: NA
d_call: NA
v_call: TRBV4-1
j_call: TRBJ1-1

cdr3_nt: TGTGCCAGCAGTTCTAACTTTGAAGCTTTCTTT
cdr3_aa: CASSSNFEAFF
clone_size: NA
d_call: NA
v_call: TRBV27
j_call: TRBJ1-1

cdr3_nt: TGTGCCAGTAGTATAGGAGGAAAGCCTTCCTATGGCTACACCTTC
cdr3_aa: CASSIGGKPSYGYTF
clone_size: NA
d_call: NA
v_call: TRBV19
j_call: TRBJ1-2

cdr3_nt: TGTGCCAGCAGCACCACTAGCGCACTGGGCACCGGGGAGCTGTTTTTT
cdr3_aa: CASSTTSALGTGELFF
clone_size: once
d_call: TRBD2
v_call: TRBV7-9
j_call: TRBJ2-2

cdr3_nt: TGCGCCAGCAGCCATTGGGGGACAGGCCTCTCTGGAAACACCATATATTTT
cdr3_aa: CASSHWGTGLSGNTIYF
clone_size: NA
d_call: TRBD1
v_call: TRBV4-3
j_call: TRBJ1-3

cdr3_nt: TGTGCCAGCAGCCCCGGTTTTAGCGGGGGGAATGAGCAGTTCTTC
cdr3_aa: CASSPGFSGGNEQFF
clone_size: NA
d_call: TRBD2
v_call: TRBV13
j_call: TRBJ2-1

cdr3_nt: TGTGCCAGCAGCGTAGTAGGGGGACCCTGGAGGCCTGAAGCTTTCTTT
cdr3_aa: CASSVVGGPWRPEAFF
clone_size: NA
d_call: NA
v_call: TRBV9
j_call: TRBJ1-1

cdr3_nt: TGTGCTAGTGGTTTGGTCGGCACGGGGATCTACGAGCAGTACTTC
cdr3_aa: CASGLVGTGIYEQYF
clone_size: NA
d_call: NA
v_call: TRBV12-5
j_call: TRBJ2-7

cdr3_nt: TGTGCCAGCAGCCAAGATCTTCGGGGGGAGGGTGGCTACACCTTC
cdr3_aa: CASSQDLRGEGGYTF
clone_size: NA
d_call: NA
v_call: TRBV3-1/TRBV3-2
j_call: TRBJ1-2

cdr3_nt: TGTGCCAGCAGCTCGGGACAGGGTAACTATGGCTACACCTTC
cdr3_aa: CASSSGQGNYGYTF
clone_size: NA
d_call: TRBD1
v_call: TRBV11-1
j_call: TRBJ1-2

cdr3_nt: TGCGCCAGCAGTGAGTCCGTAGCGGGCGCAAACTACGAGCAGTACTTC
cdr3_aa: CASSESVAGANYEQYF
clone_size: NA
d_call: TRBD2
v_call: TRBV10-1
j_call: TRBJ2-7

cdr3_nt: TGTGCCAGCAGCGCAACAGGGGGCAGTAGTTCACCCCTCCACTTT
cdr3_aa: CASSATGGSSSPLHF
clone_size: NA
d_call: TRBD1
v_call: TRBV2
j_call: TRBJ1-6

cdr3_nt: TGTGCCAGCAGCTTAGCCCCCGGAGCCCATGACACTGAAGCTTTCTTT
cdr3_aa: CASSLAPGAHDTEAFF
clone_size: NA
d_call: NA
v_call: TRBV7-8
j_call: TRBJ1-1

cdr3_nt: TGTGCCAGTAGTCCTGGACTAGCGGGAGTTGGTACCGGGGAGCTGTTTTTT
cdr3_aa: CASSPGLAGVGTGELFF
clone_size: NA
d_call: TRBD2
v_call: TRBV19
j_call: TRBJ2-2

cdr3_nt: TGCGCCAGCAGCTCCAGAGCCGGGACAGGGGGAAGCACTGAAGCTTTCTTT
cdr3_aa: CASSSRAGTGGSTEAFF
clone_size: few
d_call: TRBD1
v_call: TRBV5-1
j_call: TRBJ1-1

cdr3_nt: TGTGCCAGCAGCCAGATCTCCTACGAGCAGTACTTC
cdr3_aa: CASSQISYEQYF
clone_size: few
d_call: NA
v_call: TRBV7-9
j_call: TRBJ2-7

cdr3_nt: TGTGCCAGCAACTCCCCGGACAGTCCGATTACTGAAGCTTTCTTT
cdr3_aa: CASNSPDSPITEAFF
clone_size: NA
d_call: NA
v_call: TRBV6-5
j_call: TRBJ1-1

cdr3_nt: TGTGCCAGCAGCTTAGGGTCGGGAGGGTACACTGAAGCTTTCTTT
cdr3_aa: CASSLGSGGYTEAFF
clone_size: NA
d_call: NA
v_call: TRBV7-6
j_call: TRBJ1-1

cdr3_nt: TGTGCCAGCAGCCAGAATGGGGGCGAAAATCAGCCCCAGCATTTT
cdr3_aa: CASSQNGGENQPQHF
clone_size: NA
d_call: NA
v_call: TRBV7-2
j_call: TRBJ1-5

cdr3_nt: TGCAGCGTTTGGGAGACAGGGGGCGCGGGTGGCTACACCTTC
cdr3_aa: CSVWETGGAGGYTF
clone_size: NA
d_call: TRBD1
v_call: TRBV29-1
j_call: TRBJ1-2

cdr3_nt: TGTGCTAGTGGTTTGAATCTAGGGGACACTTACTATGGCTACACCTTC
cdr3_aa: CASGLNLGDTYYGYTF
clone_size: once
d_call: NA
v_call: TRBV12-5
j_call: TRBJ1-2

cdr3_nt: TGTGCCATCAGTGACGGATTGGAGCAGATCTATGGCTACACCTTC
cdr3_aa: CAISDGLEQIYGYTF
clone_size: NA
d_call: NA
v_call: TRBV10-3
j_call: TRBJ1-2

cdr3_nt: TGTGCCAGCAGCGTAAAATATCGGGGAAATCAGCCCCAGCATTTT
cdr3_aa: CASSVKYRGNQPQHF
clone_size: NA
d_call: NA
v_call: TRBV9
j_call: TRBJ1-5

cdr3_nt: TGTGCCAGCAGTTTAGGAGGAGGAAACACCATATATTTT
cdr3_aa: CASSLGGGNTIYF
clone_size: NA
d_call: NA
v_call: TRBV12-3/TRBV12-4
j_call: TRBJ1-3

cdr3_nt: TGCGCCAGCAGTCAGGGGACTAACCCAACCTACGAGCAGTACTTC
cdr3_aa: CASSQGTNPTYEQYF
clone_size: NA
d_call: NA
v_call: TRBV4-3
j_call: TRBJ2-7

cdr3_nt: TGTGCCAGCAGCACCCATCAGGGAGGCGGAAACACCATATATTTT
cdr3_aa: CASSTHQGGGNTIYF
clone_size: NA
d_call: NA
v_call: TRBV5-4
j_call: TRBJ1-3

cdr3_nt: TGTGCCAGTAGCCTCGAGGGGGTCTCCTACAATGAGCAGTTCTTC
cdr3_aa: CASSLEGVSYNEQFF
clone_size: NA
d_call: NA
v_call: TRBV19
j_call: TRBJ2-1